This passage covers 26 T cell receptor beta chains from one sample sequenced in a study of CD4 T cells in relation to SARS-CoV-2 and coronaviruses. Unexposed donor CD4+ T cells date from about 2011-2018, before the COVID-19 pandemic. After about ten days of culture, CD4+ T cells were isolated. The data were produced by immunoSEQ multiplex PCR, yet TCRdb's version contains in-frame clones alone and is incomplete. Of roughly 31,000 clones listed, about three quarters were seen once; the top ten hold roughly an eighth. Their antigen targets remain unknown. The material sequenced was CD4+ T cells from PBMCs, cultured in vitro. The receptors shown here come from a human donor in good health.

The V call is TRBV30, the J call TRBJ1-2; no definite D call. The CDR3 runs 13 residues. Germline CDR1 reads GTSNPN; CDR2 reads SVGIG (reference sequence). With 0 bases removed from V and 8 bases from J, the gap between germline ends came to 13 bases. The CDR3 sequence: CAWSVNSARGYTF. Written as DNA, the CDR3 is TGTGCCTGGAGTGTCAATAGCGCCCGCGGCTACACCTTC.

The chain has TRBV7-9 and TRBJ2-1; TRBD2 is a possible D gene (5 bases). The CDR3 length is 14 residues. Germline loops: CDR1 SEHNR, CDR2 FQNEAQ (reference sequence). The ends were cut back, 5 bases at V and 1 base at J, with 9 bases in the middle. CDR3 DNA: TGTGCCAGCAGCCCGCCGGGGTCCTACAATGAGCAGTTCTTC. It translates to CASSPPGSYNEQFF.

The rearrangement uses TRBV7-2 and TRBJ2-6; tentatively, D is TRBD1 (6 bases). This CDR3 comprises 16 residues. V shed 5 bases and J shed 2 bases, with 13 bases lying between them. The germline CDR1 and CDR2 sequences are SGHTA and FQGNSA. The chain's CDR3 is CASSRDTVTGANVLTF. The DNA for the CDR3 is TGTGCCAGCAGCCGGGACACCGTAACTGGGGCCAACGTCCTGACTTTC.

The chain is built from TRBV11-1 and TRBJ1-2, with a tentative D call TRBD1 (6 bases). This CDR3 comprises 19 residues. Germline values: CDR1 SGHAT, CDR2 FQDESV (reference sequence). Deletions cut 0 bases from V and 0 bases from J, with 20 bases between. The CDR3 reads CASSLALGTPDSPNYGYTF. The CDR3 DNA sequence: TGTGCCAGCAGCTTAGCGCTCGGGACACCGGACTCCCCTAACTATGGCTACACCTTC.

This rearrangement joins TRBV30 to TRBJ1-1, with a tentative D call TRBD1 (6 bases). CDR1 GTSNPN and CDR2 SVGIG come from the germline V gene (reference sequence). This CDR3 is 13 amino acids long. V was cut by 3 bases and J by 0 bases, with 8 bases left in between. In DNA, the CDR3 is TGTGCCTGGAGCGCAGGGGTGAACACTGAAGCTTTCTTT. It translates to CAWSAGVNTEAFF.

The chain carries TRBV5-8 and TRBJ2-3; 10 bases line up with TRBD2. This CDR3 region has 16 residues. Per germline, CDR1 SGHTS and CDR2 YDEGEE. V was clipped by 0 bases and J by 6 bases; unmatched bases: 7. Here the CDR3 DNA reads TGTGCCAGCAGCTTGGTAACTAGCGGGACATGGGATACGCAGTATTTT. Amino acids: CASSLVTSGTWDTQYF.

The chain combines TRBV5-1 with TRBJ2-3; 7 bases are shared with TRBD2. The germline CDR1 and CDR2 sequences are SGHRS and YFSETQ. The CDR3 extends over 15 amino acids. V gave up 1 base and J gave up 3 bases; unmatched junction bases: 5. CDR3 protein: CASSLWGGRTDTQYF. DNA of the CDR3: TGCGCCAGCAGCTTGTGGGGGGGAAGGACAGATACGCAGTATTTT. The full variable domain, rest sourced from reference TRBV5-1 and TRBJ2-3, is KAGVTQTPRYLIKTRGQQVTLSCSPISGHRSVSWYQQTPGQGLQFLFEYFSETQRNKGNFPGRFSGRQFSNSRSEMNVSTLELGDSALYLCASSLWGGRTDTQYFGPGTRLTVL.

V gene TRBV11-2 combines with J gene TRBJ2-3; possibly TRBD1 or TRBD2 for D (5 bases each). This CDR3 contains 15 residues. Trimming cost V 0 bases and J 2 bases, with 9 bases left between them. Germline values: CDR1 SGHAT, CDR2 FQNNGV. The CDR3 sequence: CASSLDGGTTDTQYF. Here the CDR3 DNA reads TGTGCCAGCAGCTTAGATGGGGGTACCACAGATACGCAGTATTTT.

This rearrangement joins TRBV5-1 to TRBJ1-5; D call uncertain. Trimming removed 4 bases from V and 3 bases from J, with 8 bases in between. Per germline, CDR1 SGHRS and CDR2 YFSETQ. This CDR3 is built from 13 residues. CDR3 nucleotides: TGCGCCAGCAGCGTGAGTTCCAATCAGCCCCAGCATTTT. Its translation: CASSVSSNQPQHF.

The gene calls are TRBV18 and TRBJ2-2, with a tentative D call TRBD2 (6 bases). From germline, CDR1 is KGHSH and CDR2 LQKENI. V lost 3 bases to trimming and J lost 2 bases, with 10 bases between them. CDR3 size: 15 residues. CDR3 protein: CASSPGLSNTGELFF. The CDR3 DNA follows: TGTGCCAGCTCACCCGGACTATCAAACACCGGGGAGCTGTTTTTT.

The chain carries TRBV7-6 and TRBJ1-2; 7 positions agree with TRBD1. Per the germline V gene, CDR1 is SGHVS and CDR2 is FNYEAQ. This CDR3 has 17 amino acids. V was pared by 9 bases and J by 5 bases, with 21 bases of the junction left unmatched. The CDR3 sequence: CASRAGTVEIRKYGYTF. The CDR3 bases are TGTGCCAGTAGAGCCGGGACAGTGGAGATCAGGAAGTATGGCTACACCTTC.

The gene calls are TRBV7-9 and TRBJ2-1; D uncertain. The V end lost 1 base, the J end lost 5 bases, and 6 bases lay between the germline ends. Per the germline V gene, CDR1 is SEHNR and CDR2 is FQNEAQ (reference sequence). The CDR3 contains 13 residues. The CDR3 loop reads CASSLDRDNEQFF. In DNA, the CDR3 is TGTGCCAGCAGCTTAGATAGGGACAATGAGCAGTTCTTC.

The V and J genes are TRBV7-2 and TRBJ2-3, with 11 nucleotides matching TRBD2. This CDR3 contains 15 residues. V lost 0 bases, J lost 10 bases, and 6 bases stayed unmatched. Germline V CDR1 and CDR2: SGHTA, FQGNSA. This CDR3 is CASSLASGGASSQYF. The CDR3 bases are TGTGCCAGCAGCTTAGCTAGCGGGGGGGCCTCATCGCAGTATTTT.

This chain uses TRBV16 with TRBJ2-7, with D tentatively TRBD2 (5 bases). Germline-derived CDR1 and CDR2 are KGHSY and FQNENV. Trimming removed 4 bases at V and 0 bases at J, with 25 bases between. The CDR3 is made up of 19 amino acids. The CDR3 here is CASSPGGGQPGRSSYEQYF. As DNA, the CDR3 is TGTGCCAGCAGCCCCGGAGGAGGTCAACCGGGTAGGAGCTCCTACGAGCAGTACTTC.

The rearrangement uses TRBV6-5 and TRBJ1-1, with a tentative D call TRBD1 (5 bases). This CDR3 is built from 13 residues. CDR1 MNHEY and CDR2 SVGAGI come from the germline V gene. V lost 6 bases, J lost 0 bases, and 8 bases lay in between. CDR3 protein: CASSRQMNTEAFF. The CDR3 DNA follows: TGTGCCAGCAGCCGACAGATGAACACTGAAGCTTTCTTT.

The rearrangement links TRBV11-3 to TRBJ2-3, with TRBD2 as a possible D gene (6 bases). V lost 3 bases to trimming and J lost 3 bases, with 13 bases between them. CDR3 length: 15 amino acids. Germline CDR1 SGHNT, CDR2 YENEEA. CDR3 DNA: TGTGCCAGCAGCTTGGGACTTACGGGGACAGATACGCAGTATTTT. This gives the protein CASSLGLTGTDTQYF.

The sample holds one count of this clone. This chain connects TRBV27 to TRBJ1-2, with 8 bases fitting TRBD1. Germline values: CDR1 MNHEY, CDR2 SMNVEV (reference sequence). Unmatched junction bases numbered 9, after V lost 6 bases and J lost 6 bases. The CDR3 loop spans 14 amino acids. The CDR3: CASRDPGGHHGYTF. The CDR3 bases are TGTGCCAGCAGAGACCCAGGGGGCCACCATGGCTACACCTTC.

The chain employs TRBV4-1 and TRBJ2-6, with no clear D. V gave up 4 bases and J gave up 2 bases, with 15 bases separating them. The CDR3 contains 17 residues. Looked up from germline, CDR1 is MGHRA and CDR2 is YSYEKL. The CDR3 DNA is TGCGCCAGCAGCCTGCTCTCCTCTAAGGCTGGGGCCAACGTCCTGACTTTC. Translating it yields CASSLLSSKAGANVLTF.

This clone has only one observation. The chain carries TRBV10-3 and TRBJ2-2; TRBD2 matches at 9 bases. The germline V gene encodes CDR1 ENHRY and CDR2 SYGVKD. J lost 6 bases, V lost 10 bases, and 3 bases had no gene match. The CDR3 runs 12 residues. CDR3 residues: CATGGGAGELFF. The CDR3 coding sequence is TGTGCCACCGGCGGGGGGGCCGGGGAGCTGTTTTTT.

This clone was counted between two and nine times. The gene calls are TRBV10-3 and TRBJ1-1; D uncertain. CDR1 and CDR2 from the germline V gene are ENHRY and SYGVKD. V lost 8 bases and J lost 4, with 11 bases in between. The CDR3 is 12 residues long. This chain's CDR3 is CAIEGFGTEAFF. The CDR3 DNA reads as TGTGCCATCGAAGGGTTTGGCACTGAAGCTTTCTTT.

The gene calls are TRBV3-1 (or the pseudogene TRBV3-2) and TRBJ2-7; TRBD2 aligns across 7 bases. The V segment lost 1 base and the J segment 1 base; nucleotides outside the gene matches: 4. This CDR3 region has 15 residues. Germline-derived CDR1 and CDR2 are LGHDT and YNNKEL (reference sequence). CDR3 bases: TGTGCCAGCAGCCAAGCGGGCGGGGGTTCCTACGAGCAGTACTTC. This encodes CASSQAGGGSYEQYF.

In nucleotides, the CDR3 is TGTGCCAGCAGCCAGAGCACTAGCGGAGATTACAATGAGCAGTTCTTC. It yields the protein CASSQSTSGDYNEQFF. The chain has TRBV4-2 and TRBJ2-1; 8 positions agree with TRBD2. Germline CDR1 LGHNA, CDR2 YNFKEQ. This CDR3 comprises 16 residues. V lost 3 bases, J lost 4 bases, and 8 bases stayed unmatched.

This chain uses TRBV19 with TRBJ2-7; the D call may be TRBD1 or TRBD2 (5 bases each). The germline gives CDR1 LNHDA, CDR2 SQIVND (reference sequence). The CDR3 totals 15 residues. V shed 5 bases and J shed 4 bases, with 18 bases lying between them. The CDR3 sequence is CASSPGTSRGYEQYF. In DNA form, the CDR3 reads TGTGCCAGTAGTCCGGGGACGAGCCGGGGTTACGAGCAGTACTTC.

This chain uses TRBV20-1 with TRBJ2-3; D unresolved. This CDR3 region has 11 residues. The V gene's germline CDR1 is DFQATT and CDR2 SNEGSKA (reference sequence). V lost 6 bases and J lost 6, with 10 bases in between. CDR3 in amino acids: CSAPPGDTQYF. The CDR3 nucleotides are TGCAGTGCACCGCCCGGGGATACGCAGTATTTT.

DNA of the CDR3: TGTGCCAGTCGGGAGCGGGTGCGAAATGAGCAGTTCTTC. Its translation: CASRERVRNEQFF. The chain couples TRBV19 to TRBJ2-1; possibly TRBD2 for D (6 bases). The CDR3 extends over 13 amino acids. V dropped 8 bases and J dropped 7 bases, with 15 bases sitting between them. The germline gives CDR1 LNHDA, CDR2 SQIVND (reference sequence).

This rearrangement joins TRBV19 to TRBJ2-3; no clear D. The CDR3 totals 15 residues. Trimming removed 6 bases from V and 6 bases from J, with 19 bases in between. Germline V gene data show CDR1 as LNHDA and CDR2 as SQIVND (reference sequence). The DNA of the CDR3 is TGTGCCAGTAGCGACGGACCCTTCCACGAGGATACGCAGTATTTT. It translates to CASSDGPFHEDTQYF.